The rows below give T cell receptor beta chains drawn from one sample of a study of OX40 agonist ivuxolimab in advanced cancers. Generated by immunoSEQ multiplex PCR, the TCRdb table keeps only in-frame clones and is missing some. The table includes tens of thousands of clones, approximately 86% detected once. Sequences were derived from CD4+ or CD8+ T cells sorted from blood, sampled in a trial of the OX40 agonist ivuxolimab. Receptors originate from an adult with an advanced solid tumor such as melanoma, head and neck, liver or kidney cancer. The CDR3 runs from the conserved cysteine through the conserved F or W. The order of the fields is clone size, D gene, J gene, V gene, CDR3 protein, CDR3 DNA. D genes are given only for firm matches. Rows may omit the clone size; those that give it use once, few, many or a size class.

-,TRBD2,TRBJ2-1,TRBV5-1,CASSLVLAGPKYNEQFF,TGCGCCAGCAGCTTGGTGCTAGCGGGGCCAAAGTACAATGAGCAGTTCTTC
-,TRBD1,TRBJ1-4,TRBV27,CASSWDRVGEKLFF,TGTGCCAGCAGTTGGGACAGGGTGGGGGAAAAACTGTTTTTT
-,-,TRBJ2-7,TRBV7-3,CASSLQEPGEQYF,TGTGCCAGCAGCTTACAGGAACCGGGTGAGCAGTACTTC
-,-,TRBJ1-2,TRBV16,CASSQSAGNYGYTF,TGTGCCAGCAGCCAATCGGCGGGTAACTATGGCTACACCTTC
-,-,TRBJ2-7,TRBV4-2,CASSQDLGYEQYF,TGTGCCAGCAGCCAAGATTTAGGGTACGAGCAGTACTTC
-,-,TRBJ2-3,TRBV27,CASSINGGSDTQYF,TGTGCCAGCAGTATCAACGGGGGATCAGATACGCAGTATTTT
-,-,TRBJ1-1,TRBV6-4,CASSNSGGVSEAFF,TGTGCCAGCAGTAACTCAGGAGGGGTGTCTGAAGCTTTCTTT
-,-,TRBJ2-6,TRBV13,CASSLSSGANVLTF,TGTGCCAGCAGCTTAAGTAGCGGGGCCAACGTCCTGACTTTC
few,TRBD2,TRBJ2-3,TRBV5-4,CASSLLFSSGLQYF,TGTGCCAGCAGCTTGTTATTTTCTAGCGGGCTGCAGTATTTT
-,-,TRBJ1-1,TRBV6-1,CASSEPPGDGTEAFF,TGTGCCAGCAGTGAACCCCCCGGAGACGGCACTGAAGCTTTCTTT
-,-,TRBJ1-3,TRBV19,CASSPDWENTIYF,TGTGCCAGTAGCCCGGACTGGGAGAACACCATATATTTT
-,-,TRBJ2-1,TRBV4-1,CASSQSSGTLYNEQFF,TGCGCCAGCAGCCAATCCTCCGGGACCCTCTACAATGAGCAGTTCTTC
-,TRBD1,TRBJ1-1,TRBV7-2,CASRQTGEAEAFF,TGTGCCAGCAGACAGACAGGGGAAGCTGAAGCTTTCTTT
-,TRBD1,TRBJ2-1,TRBV28,CASSRGQGIVNEQFF,TGTGCCAGCAGTCGAGGACAGGGGATTGTGAATGAGCAGTTCTTC
once,-,TRBJ2-2,TRBV27,CASSLAGVWDTGELFF,TGTGCCAGCAGTTTAGCAGGGGTTTGGGATACCGGGGAGCTGTTTTTT
-,-,TRBJ2-1,TRBV29-1,CSSPGELEQFF,TGCAGCTCCCCGGGGGAGCTTGAGCAGTTCTTC
-,TRBD1,TRBJ1-2,TRBV4-1,CASSQDRVTGDAYGYTF,TGCGCCAGCAGCCAAGATCGAGTGACAGGGGACGCCTATGGCTACACCTTC
-,TRBD1,TRBJ1-3,TRBV6-1,CASSAQGGGNTIYF,TGTGCCAGCAGTGCCCAGGGGGGTGGAAACACCATATATTTT
-,-,TRBJ2-2,TRBV6-4,CASSDSWGATNTGELFF,TGTGCCAGCAGTGACTCGTGGGGGGCGACGAACACCGGGGAGCTGTTTTTT
-,TRBD1,TRBJ1-1,TRBV5-6,CASTGQAEAFF,TGTGCCAGCACCGGACAGGCAGAAGCTTTCTTT
-,-,TRBJ2-6,TRBV10-3,CAISEGSGANVLTF,TGTGCCATCAGTGAGGGGTCTGGGGCCAACGTCCTGACTTTC
-,-,TRBJ2-2,TRBV29-1,CSVWYTGELFF,TGCAGCGTTTGGTACACCGGGGAGCTGTTTTTT
-,TRBD2,TRBJ2-5,TRBV29-1,CSYNGGYQETQYF,TGCAGCTATAACGGGGGGTACCAAGAGACCCAGTACTTC
-,-,TRBJ1-1,TRBV15,CATSRGVLGTEAFF,TGTGCCACCAGCAGAGGGGTTTTGGGCACTGAAGCTTTCTTT
once,-,TRBJ2-7,TRBV27,CASSPGTPGLISYEQYF,TGTGCCAGCAGTCCCGGGACGCCCGGGCTTATATCCTACGAGCAGTACTTC
-,-,TRBJ2-3,TRBV13,CASSSRTRADTQYF,TGTGCCAGCAGCTCCCGAACGAGGGCCGATACGCAGTATTTT
-,TRBD2,TRBJ2-1,TRBV27,CASSFSGGAYNEQFF,TGTGCCAGCAGTTTCAGCGGGGGGGCCTACAATGAGCAGTTCTTC
-,TRBD1,TRBJ2-7,TRBV5-5,CASSPGTEKNLQYF,TGTGCCAGCAGCCCCGGGACAGAGAAAAACCTGCAGTACTTC
-,TRBD2,TRBJ2-1,TRBV11-1,CASSFSGGAYNEQFF,TGTGCCAGCAGCTTCAGCGGGGGGGCGTACAATGAGCAGTTCTTC
once,TRBD2,TRBJ2-2,TRBV12-5,CASGLVLAGGPVDTGELFF,TGTGCTAGTGGTTTGGTACTAGCGGGGGGGCCGGTGGACACCGGGGAGCTGTTTTTT
-,-,TRBJ2-1,TRBV6-1,CASSEAPVHYNEQFF,TGTGCCAGCAGTGAAGCCCCTGTGCACTACAATGAGCAGTTCTTC
-,-,TRBJ1-1,TRBV6-5,CASSQSDGNTEAFF,TGTGCCAGCAGTCAATCGGACGGGAACACTGAAGCTTTCTTT
-,-,TRBJ1-5,TRBV28,CASSLRHLTPPYLQPQHF,TGTGCCAGCAGTTTAAGGCATCTGACACCCCCGTATCTTCAGCCCCAGCATTTT
-,-,TRBJ1-1,TRBV19,CASSMGRAGDNTEAFF,TGTGCCAGTAGTATGGGGAGGGCCGGGGATAACACTGAAGCTTTCTTT
-,-,TRBJ2-7,TRBV11-2,CASSLGYGPPGYEQYF,TGTGCCAGCAGCTTAGGGTACGGACCGCCCGGGTACGAGCAGTACTTC
-,TRBD2,TRBJ2-3,TRBV9,CASSVLAGGGTDTQYF,TGTGCCAGCAGCGTATTGGCGGGAGGGGGCACAGATACGCAGTATTTT
-,TRBD1,TRBJ2-5,TRBV27,CASSWDSEETQYF,TGTGCCAGCAGTTGGGACAGCGAAGAGACCCAGTACTTC
-,TRBD1,TRBJ2-7,TRBV7-9,CASSEGTGDSYEQYF,TGTGCCAGCAGCGAAGGGACAGGGGATTCCTACGAGCAGTACTTC
-,-,TRBJ1-5,TRBV27,CASSSVGNQPQHF,TGTGCCAGCAGCTCCGTCGGCAATCAGCCCCAGCATTTT
once,-,TRBJ2-2,TRBV9,CASSAELERVSGELFF,TGTGCCAGCAGCGCAGAACTAGAAAGGGTGTCCGGGGAGCTGTTTTTT
-,-,TRBJ1-4,TRBV5-1,CASSVSTTNEKLFF,TGCGCCAGCAGCGTGTCGACAACTAATGAAAAACTGTTTTTT
-,-,TRBJ2-3,TRBV7-6,CASSLDPTMTMDTQYF,TGTGCCAGCAGCTTAGACCCAACTATGACAATGGATACGCAGTATTTT
once,-,TRBJ2-5,TRBV28,CASSRVVRGETQYF,TGTGCCAGCAGTCGCGTAGTCCGAGGAGAGACCCAGTACTTC
-,-,TRBJ2-5,TRBV27,CASSLGTRVETQYF,TGTGCCAGCAGTTTGGGTACTCGGGTGGAGACCCAGTACTTC
-,-,TRBJ2-3,TRBV9,CASSVGAAGSVGDTQYF,TGTGCCAGCAGCGTAGGAGCGGCGGGATCAGTGGGAGATACGCAGTATTTT
-,-,TRBJ1-2,TRBV5-1,CATSGPTNYGYTF,TGCGCCACTTCAGGACCGACTAACTATGGCTACACCTTC
-,TRBD1,TRBJ2-7,TRBV6-5,CASSYGRGSYEQYF,TGTGCCAGCAGTTACGGCAGGGGGTCCTACGAGCAGTACTTC
-,TRBD2,TRBJ2-7,TRBV29-1,CSVEVAGGTYEQYF,TGCAGCGTCGAAGTGGCGGGAGGAACCTACGAGCAGTACTTC
-,-,TRBJ2-5,TRBV4-1,CASSPWAGQETQYF,TGCGCCAGCAGCCCCTGGGCAGGGCAAGAGACCCAGTACTTC
-,TRBD1,TRBJ1-1,TRBV2,CASSGSPGTALNTEAFF,TGTGCCAGCAGTGGTTCCCCCGGGACAGCCTTGAACACTGAAGCTTTCTTT
-,-,TRBJ2-5,TRBV29-1,CSVDNSQETQYF,TGCAGCGTTGATAACAGTCAAGAGACCCAGTACTTC
-,-,TRBJ2-7,TRBV28,CASSPRQAATYEQYF,TGTGCCAGCAGTCCGCGACAGGCCGCCACCTACGAGCAGTACTTC
-,-,TRBJ1-2,TRBV28,CASSFFAAFHLGYGYTF,TGTGCCAGCAGTTTTTTTGCGGCGTTCCATCTCGGCTATGGCTACACCTTC
-,TRBD2,TRBJ2-7,TRBV19,CASGTSAYNEQYF,TGTGCCAGTGGGACTAGCGCTTACAACGAGCAGTACTTC